This TCR beta chain originates from a study of beta chain features in type 1 diabetes. This CDR3 is built from 15 residues. CDR1 is SNHLY, CDR2 FYNNEI, per germline. J lost 2 bases, V lost 3 bases, and 5 bases had no gene match. Since all of the isolated RNA was reverse transcribed, expressed TCRB transcripts were what got sequenced. Libraries were prepared by immunoSEQ multiplex PCR; TCRdb keeps only in-frame clonotypes and omits some of them. The sample shows fewer than 15,000 clones, about 42% of them seen only once. The sequence was obtained from a man younger than 35 in good health. The sequencing input was stem cell memory CD4+ T cells from blood. J is TRBJ2-3 and V is TRBV2, with 7 bases matching TRBD2. The CDR3 loop is CASSDIAGDTDTQYF. CDR3 DNA: TGTGCCAGCAGTGACATTGCGGGGGACACAGATACGCAGTATTTT.